The TCR beta chain described here comes from a study of cytomegalovirus exposure and HLA in healthy donors. The CDR3 is 15 residues long. The V segment lost 6 bases and the J segment 2 bases; nucleotides outside the gene matches: 4. CDR1 MNHEY and CDR2 SVGAGI come from the germline V gene. Primers for the PCR totalled 60 Vbeta and 13 Jbeta. Libraries were prepared by immunoSEQ multiplex PCR; TCRdb keeps only in-frame clonotypes and omits some of them. The listing contains 130,000 or so clones. Concerning this clone itself: Its cognate antigen is unknown.

General study points: The authors enumerated around 150 TCR beta chains as linked to cytomegalovirus. Prior analysis indicated that the majority of TCR beta V segments exhibited productivity approximately 87% or approximately 30% of the time.

The sample consisted of PBMCs. The receptor comes from a woman in her thirties or forties in good health and CMV-seropositive. The chain carries TRBV6-5 and TRBJ2-1; 10 bases align to TRBD1. This CDR3 reads CASSRTGGPYNEQFF. In nucleotides, the CDR3 is TGTGCCAGCAGCCGGACAGGGGGTCCCTACAATGAGCAGTTCTTC.